The clone carrying this T cell receptor (beta chain) was counted a single time. Libraries were prepared by immunoSEQ multiplex PCR; TCRdb keeps only in-frame clonotypes and omits some of them. The sample has about 63,000 clones; roughly 78% are singletons. This sample stems from a study of blood T cell repertoires in COVID-19. The CDR3 runs to 15 residues. Germline V gene sequence: CDR1 SGHAT, CDR2 FQNNGV. V lost 5 bases and J lost 9; bases outside the gene matches: 15. The sequenced sample was peripheral blood. The receptor's source is a human donor in a cohort sampled during active COVID-19. The chain employs TRBV11-2 and TRBJ1-2; 7 bases match TRBD1. DNA for the CDR3: TGTGCCAGCAGCCCCCGGACAGGAACCTCTATAAGCTACACCTTC. It codes for CASSPRTGTSISYTF.